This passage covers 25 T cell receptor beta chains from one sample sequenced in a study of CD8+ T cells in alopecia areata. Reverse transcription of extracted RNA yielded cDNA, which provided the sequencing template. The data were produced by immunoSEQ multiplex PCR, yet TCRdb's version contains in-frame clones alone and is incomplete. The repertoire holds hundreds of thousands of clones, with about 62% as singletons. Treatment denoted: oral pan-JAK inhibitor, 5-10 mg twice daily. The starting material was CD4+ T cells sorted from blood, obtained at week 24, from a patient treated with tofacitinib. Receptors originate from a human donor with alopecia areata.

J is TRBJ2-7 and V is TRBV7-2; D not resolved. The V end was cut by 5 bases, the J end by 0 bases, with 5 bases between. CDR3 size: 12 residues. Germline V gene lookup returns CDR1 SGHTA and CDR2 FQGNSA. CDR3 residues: CASSQPSYEQYF. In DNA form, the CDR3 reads TGTGCCAGCAGCCAACCCTCCTACGAGCAGTACTTC. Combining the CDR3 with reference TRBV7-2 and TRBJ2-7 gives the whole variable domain GAGVSQSPSNKVTEKGKDVELRCDPISGHTALYWYRQSLGQGLEFLIYFQGNSAPDKSGLPSDRFSAERTGGSVSTLTIQRTQQEDSAVYLCASSQPSYEQYFGPGTRLTVT.

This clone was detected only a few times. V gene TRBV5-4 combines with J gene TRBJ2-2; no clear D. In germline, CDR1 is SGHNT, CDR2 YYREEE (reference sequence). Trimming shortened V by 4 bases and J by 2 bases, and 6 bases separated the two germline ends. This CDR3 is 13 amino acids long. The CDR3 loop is CASSTGNTGELFF. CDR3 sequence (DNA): TGTGCCAGCAGCACGGGCAACACCGGGGAGCTGTTTTTT.

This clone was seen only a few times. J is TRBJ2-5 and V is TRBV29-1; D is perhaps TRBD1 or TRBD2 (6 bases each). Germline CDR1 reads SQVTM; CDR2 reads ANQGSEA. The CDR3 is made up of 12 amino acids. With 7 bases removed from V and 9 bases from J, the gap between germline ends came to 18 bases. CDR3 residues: CSARTVGGAQYF. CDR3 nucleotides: TGCAGCGCGCGGACAGTAGGAGGGGCCCAGTACTTC.

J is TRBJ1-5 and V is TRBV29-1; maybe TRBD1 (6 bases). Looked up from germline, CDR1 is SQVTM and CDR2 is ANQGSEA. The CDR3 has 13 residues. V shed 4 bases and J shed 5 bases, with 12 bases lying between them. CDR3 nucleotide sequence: TGCAGCGTTGGGGAGGGGGATGATCAGCCCCAGCATTTT. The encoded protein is CSVGEGDDQPQHF.

The CDR3: CASSRLDQETQYF. The CDR3 nucleotides read TGCGCCAGCAGTCGACTAGACCAAGAGACCCAGTACTTC. The rearrangement uses TRBV5-1 and TRBJ2-5, with D possibly matching TRBD2 (6 bases). The CDR3 has 13 residues. Germline values: CDR1 SGHRS, CDR2 YFSETQ. The ends were cut back, 5 bases at V and 0 bases at J, with 8 bases in the middle.

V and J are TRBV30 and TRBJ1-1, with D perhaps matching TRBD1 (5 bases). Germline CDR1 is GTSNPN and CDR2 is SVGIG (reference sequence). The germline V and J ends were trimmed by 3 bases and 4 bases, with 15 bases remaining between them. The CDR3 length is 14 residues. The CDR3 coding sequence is TGTGCCTGGAGCAACAGGATCGGGCGCACTGAAGCTTTCTTT. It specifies CAWSNRIGRTEAFF.

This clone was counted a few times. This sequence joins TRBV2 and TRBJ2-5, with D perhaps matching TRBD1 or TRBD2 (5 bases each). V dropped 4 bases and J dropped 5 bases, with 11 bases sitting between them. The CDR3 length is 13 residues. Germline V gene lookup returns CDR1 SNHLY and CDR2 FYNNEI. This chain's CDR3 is CASSALWGETQYF. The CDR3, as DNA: TGTGCCAGCAGTGCCCTCTGGGGGGAGACCCAGTACTTC.

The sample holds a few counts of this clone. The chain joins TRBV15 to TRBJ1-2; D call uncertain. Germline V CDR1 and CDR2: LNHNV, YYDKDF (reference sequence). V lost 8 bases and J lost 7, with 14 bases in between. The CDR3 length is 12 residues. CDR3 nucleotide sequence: TGTGCCACCTGGGAGCGGGCGGGTGGCTACACCTTC. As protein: CATWERAGGYTF.

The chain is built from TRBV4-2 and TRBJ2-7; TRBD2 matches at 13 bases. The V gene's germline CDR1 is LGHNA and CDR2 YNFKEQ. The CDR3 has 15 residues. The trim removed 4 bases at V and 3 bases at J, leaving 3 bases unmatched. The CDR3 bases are TGTGCCAGCAGCCTCGGGACTAGCGGGGTCTACGAGCAGTACTTC. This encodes CASSLGTSGVYEQYF.

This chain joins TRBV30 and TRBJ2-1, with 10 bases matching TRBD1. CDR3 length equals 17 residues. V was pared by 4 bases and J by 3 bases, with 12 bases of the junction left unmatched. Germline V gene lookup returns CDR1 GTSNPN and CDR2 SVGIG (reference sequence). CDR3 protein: CAWIGGSGTGVYNEQFF. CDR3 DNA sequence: TGTGCCTGGATCGGGGGCAGTGGGACAGGGGTCTACAATGAGCAGTTCTTC.

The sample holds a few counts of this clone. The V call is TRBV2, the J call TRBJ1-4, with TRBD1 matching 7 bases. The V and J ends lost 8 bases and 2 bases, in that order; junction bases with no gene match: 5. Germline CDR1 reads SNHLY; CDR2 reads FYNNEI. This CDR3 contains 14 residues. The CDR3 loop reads CASRRQGTNEKLFF. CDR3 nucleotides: TGTGCCAGCCGTAGACAGGGCACTAATGAAAAACTGTTTTTT.

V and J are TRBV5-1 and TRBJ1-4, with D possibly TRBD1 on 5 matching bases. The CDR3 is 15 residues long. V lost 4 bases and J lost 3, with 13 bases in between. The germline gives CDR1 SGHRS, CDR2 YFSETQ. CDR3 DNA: TGCGCCAGCAGCCCAGCGGGACCACCTAATGAAAAACTGTTTTTT. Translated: CASSPAGPPNEKLFF.

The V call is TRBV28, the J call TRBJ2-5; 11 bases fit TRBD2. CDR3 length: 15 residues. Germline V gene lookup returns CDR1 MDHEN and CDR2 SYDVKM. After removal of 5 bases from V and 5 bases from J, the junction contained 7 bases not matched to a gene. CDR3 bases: TGTGCCAGCAGTGGTAGCGGGGGGGCCTCGGAGACCCAGTACTTC. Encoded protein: CASSGSGGASETQYF.

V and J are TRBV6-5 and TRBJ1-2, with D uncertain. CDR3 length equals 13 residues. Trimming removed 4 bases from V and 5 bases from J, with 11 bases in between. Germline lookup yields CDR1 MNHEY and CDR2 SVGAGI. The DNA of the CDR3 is TGTGCCAGCAGTTTGGGAGTTCTGTATGGCTACACCTTC. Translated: CASSLGVLYGYTF.

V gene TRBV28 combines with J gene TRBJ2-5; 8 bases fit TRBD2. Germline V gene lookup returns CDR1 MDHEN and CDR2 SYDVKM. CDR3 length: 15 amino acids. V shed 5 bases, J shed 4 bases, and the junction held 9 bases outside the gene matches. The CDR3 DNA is TGTGCCAGCAGTCGCCGCGGCGGGGGGACAGAGACCCAGTACTTC. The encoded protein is CASSRRGGGTETQYF. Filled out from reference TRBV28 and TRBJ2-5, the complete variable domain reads DVKVTQSSRYLVKRTGEKVFLECVQDMDHENMFWYRQDPGLGLRLIYFSYDVKMKEKGDIPEGYSVSREKKERFSLILESASTNQTSMYLCASSRRGGGTETQYFGPGTRLLVL.

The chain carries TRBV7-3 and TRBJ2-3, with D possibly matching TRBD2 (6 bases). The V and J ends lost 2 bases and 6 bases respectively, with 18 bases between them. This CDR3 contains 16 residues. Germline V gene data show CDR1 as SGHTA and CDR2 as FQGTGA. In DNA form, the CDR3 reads TGTGCCAGCAGCTTATCTAGTAGCTCCGCGGGGGATACGCAGTATTTT. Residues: CASSLSSSSAGDTQYF. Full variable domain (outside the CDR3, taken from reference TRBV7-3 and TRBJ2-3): GAGVSQTPSNKVTEKGKYVELRCDPISGHTALYWYRQSLGQGPEFLIYFQGTGAADDSGLPNDRFFAVRPEGSVSTLKIQRTERGDSAVYLCASSLSSSSAGDTQYFGPGTRLTVL.

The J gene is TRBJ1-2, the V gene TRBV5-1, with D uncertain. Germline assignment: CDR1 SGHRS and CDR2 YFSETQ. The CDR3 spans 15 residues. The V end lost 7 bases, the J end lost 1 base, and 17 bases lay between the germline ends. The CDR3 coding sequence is TGCGCCAGCGCACGAGGGCCTAATCTTAACTATGGCTACACCTTC. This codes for CASARGPNLNYGYTF.

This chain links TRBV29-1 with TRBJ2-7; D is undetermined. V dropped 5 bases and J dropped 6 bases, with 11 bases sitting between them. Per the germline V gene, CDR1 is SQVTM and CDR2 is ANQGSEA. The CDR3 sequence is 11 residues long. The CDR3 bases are TGCAGCGTTATCGGTCCGGGCGAGCAGTACTTC. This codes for CSVIGPGEQYF.

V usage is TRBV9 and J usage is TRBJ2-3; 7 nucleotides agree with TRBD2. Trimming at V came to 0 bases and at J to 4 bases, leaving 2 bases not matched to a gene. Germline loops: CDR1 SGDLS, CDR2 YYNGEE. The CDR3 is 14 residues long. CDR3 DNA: TGTGCCAGCAGCGTAGGAACTAGCGCAGATACGCAGTATTTT. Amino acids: CASSVGTSADTQYF.

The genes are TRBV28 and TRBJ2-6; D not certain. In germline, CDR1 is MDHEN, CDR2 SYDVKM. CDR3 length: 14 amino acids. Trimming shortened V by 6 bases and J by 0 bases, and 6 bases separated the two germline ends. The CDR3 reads CASRTGSGANVLTF. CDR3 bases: TGTGCCAGCAGAACTGGCTCTGGGGCCAACGTCCTGACTTTC.

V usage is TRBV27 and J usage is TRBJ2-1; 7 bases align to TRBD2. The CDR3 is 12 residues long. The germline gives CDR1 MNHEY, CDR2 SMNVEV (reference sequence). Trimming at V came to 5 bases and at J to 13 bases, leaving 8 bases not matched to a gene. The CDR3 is CASSTSGRAQFF. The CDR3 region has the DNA TGTGCCAGCAGTACCTCTGGGAGGGCTCAGTTCTTC.

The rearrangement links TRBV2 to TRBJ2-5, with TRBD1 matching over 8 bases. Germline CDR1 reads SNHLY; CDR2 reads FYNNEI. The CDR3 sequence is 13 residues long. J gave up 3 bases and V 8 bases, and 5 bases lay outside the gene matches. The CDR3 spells CASGEDREETQYF. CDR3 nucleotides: TGTGCCAGCGGCGAGGACAGGGAAGAGACCCAGTACTTC.

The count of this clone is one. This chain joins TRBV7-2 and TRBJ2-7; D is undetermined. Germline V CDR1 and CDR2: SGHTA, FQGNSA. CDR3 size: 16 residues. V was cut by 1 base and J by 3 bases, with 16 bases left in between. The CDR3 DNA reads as TGTGCCAGCAGCTTAGATGGAACGGTTCAGTTCTACGAGCAGTACTTC. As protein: CASSLDGTVQFYEQYF.

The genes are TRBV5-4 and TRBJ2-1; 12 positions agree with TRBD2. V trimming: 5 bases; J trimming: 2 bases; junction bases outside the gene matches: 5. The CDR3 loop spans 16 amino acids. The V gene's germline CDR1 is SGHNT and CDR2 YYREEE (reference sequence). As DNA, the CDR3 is TGTGCCAGCAGTTGGCCTAGCGGGGGGGCCTACAATGAGCAGTTCTTC. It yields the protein CASSWPSGGAYNEQFF.

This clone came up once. The CDR3 DNA follows: TGCGCCAGCAGCCAAGACCCTGCGGGGAATACCGGGGAGCTGTTTTTT. Translating it yields CASSQDPAGNTGELFF. The chain combines TRBV4-3 with TRBJ2-2; TRBD2 might be the D (6 bases). The length of the CDR3 is 16 residues. From germline, CDR1 is LGHNA and CDR2 YSLEER. V lost 0 bases and J 5 bases, leaving 13 bases between the germline ends.